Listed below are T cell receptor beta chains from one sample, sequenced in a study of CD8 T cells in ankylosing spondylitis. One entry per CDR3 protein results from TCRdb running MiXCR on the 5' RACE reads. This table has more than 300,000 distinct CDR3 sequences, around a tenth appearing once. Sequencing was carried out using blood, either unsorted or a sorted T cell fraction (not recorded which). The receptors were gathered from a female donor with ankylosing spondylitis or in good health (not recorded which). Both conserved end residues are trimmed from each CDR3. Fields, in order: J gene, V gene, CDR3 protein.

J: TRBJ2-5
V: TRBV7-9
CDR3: ASSSYDSELQETQY

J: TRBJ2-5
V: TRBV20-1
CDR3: SARERGPYQETQY

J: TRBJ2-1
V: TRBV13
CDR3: ACSFGLSYNEQF

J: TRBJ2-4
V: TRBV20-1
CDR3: SARRGAKNIQY

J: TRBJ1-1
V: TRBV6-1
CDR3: ASSGGRNTEAF

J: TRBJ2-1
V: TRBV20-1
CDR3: SASGGTFDDEQF

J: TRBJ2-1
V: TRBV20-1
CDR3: SANTGAGEQF

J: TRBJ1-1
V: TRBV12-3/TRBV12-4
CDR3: ASSPPKGNTEAF

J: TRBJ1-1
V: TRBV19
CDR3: ASSRTMDTEAF

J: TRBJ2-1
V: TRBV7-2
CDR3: ASSLGASSLREQF

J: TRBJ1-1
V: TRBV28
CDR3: ASSLSTHPGGDRVNTEAF